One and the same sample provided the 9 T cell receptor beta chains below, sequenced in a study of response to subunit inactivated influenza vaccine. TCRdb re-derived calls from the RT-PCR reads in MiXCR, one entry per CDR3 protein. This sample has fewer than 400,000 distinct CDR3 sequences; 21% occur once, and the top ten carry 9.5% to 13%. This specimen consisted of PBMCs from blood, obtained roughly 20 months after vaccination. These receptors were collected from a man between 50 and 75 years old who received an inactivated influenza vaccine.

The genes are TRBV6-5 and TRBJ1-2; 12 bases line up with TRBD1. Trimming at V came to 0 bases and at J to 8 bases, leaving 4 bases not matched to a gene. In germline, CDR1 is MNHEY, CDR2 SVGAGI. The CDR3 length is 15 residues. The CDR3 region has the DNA TGTGCCAGCAGTTACTCAGGGACAGGGGGCGGAGGCTACACCTTC. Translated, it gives CASSYSGTGGGGYTF.

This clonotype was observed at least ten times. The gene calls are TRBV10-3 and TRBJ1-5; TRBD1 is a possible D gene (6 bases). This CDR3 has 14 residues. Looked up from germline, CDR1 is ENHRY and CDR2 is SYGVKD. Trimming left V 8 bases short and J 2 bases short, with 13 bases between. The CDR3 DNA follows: TGTGCCATCGGGGAGGGGGGTCGCAATCAGCCCCAGCATTTT. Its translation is CAIGEGGRNQPQHF.

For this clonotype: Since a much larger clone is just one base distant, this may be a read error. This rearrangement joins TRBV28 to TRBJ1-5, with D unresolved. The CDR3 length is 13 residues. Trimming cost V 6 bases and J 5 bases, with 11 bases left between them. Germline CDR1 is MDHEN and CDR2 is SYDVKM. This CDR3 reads CASSRNAHQPQHF. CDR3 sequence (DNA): TGTGCCAGCAGCCGAAACGCTCATCAGCCCCAGCATTTT.

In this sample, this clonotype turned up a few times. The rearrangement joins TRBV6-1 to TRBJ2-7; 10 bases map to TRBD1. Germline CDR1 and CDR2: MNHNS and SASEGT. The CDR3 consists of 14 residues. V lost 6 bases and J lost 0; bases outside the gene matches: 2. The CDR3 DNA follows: TGTGCCAGCAGGGGACAGGGGAGCTCCTACGAGCAGTACTTC. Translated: CASRGQGSSYEQYF.

The CDR3: CASSSRQGTGELFF. The CDR3 region has the DNA TGTGCCAGCAGCTCACGACAGGGCACCGGGGAGCTGTTTTTT. The J gene is TRBJ2-2, the V gene TRBV7-2; 7 bases map to TRBD1. J was trimmed by 4 bases and V by 4 bases; bases with no gene match: 3. Germline loops: CDR1 SGHTA, CDR2 FQGNSA. This CDR3 has 14 residues. Together with reference TRBV7-2 and TRBJ2-2, the CDR3 gives the full variable domain: GAGVSQSPSNKVTEKGKDVELRCDPISGHTALYWYRQSLGQGLEFLIYFQGNSAPDKSGLPSDRFSAERTGGSVSTLTIQRTQQEDSAVYLCASSSRQGTGELFFGEGSRLTVL.

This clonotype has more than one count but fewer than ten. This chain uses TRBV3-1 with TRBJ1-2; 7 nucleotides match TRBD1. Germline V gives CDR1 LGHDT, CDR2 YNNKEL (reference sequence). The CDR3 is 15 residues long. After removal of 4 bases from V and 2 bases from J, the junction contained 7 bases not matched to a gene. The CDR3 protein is CASSPFGQANYGYTF. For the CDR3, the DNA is TGTGCCAGCAGCCCTTTCGGACAGGCCAACTATGGCTACACCTTC.

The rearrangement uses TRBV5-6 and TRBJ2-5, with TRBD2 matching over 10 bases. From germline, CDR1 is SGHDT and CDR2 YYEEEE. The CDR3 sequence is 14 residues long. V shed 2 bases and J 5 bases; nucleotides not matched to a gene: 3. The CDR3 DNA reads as TGTGCCAGCAGCTTTAGCGGGAGGTGGGAGACCCAGTACTTC. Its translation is CASSFSGRWETQYF.

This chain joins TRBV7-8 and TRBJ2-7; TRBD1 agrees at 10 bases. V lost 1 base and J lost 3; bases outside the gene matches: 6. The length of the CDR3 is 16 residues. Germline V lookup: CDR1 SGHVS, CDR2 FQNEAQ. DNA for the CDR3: TGTGCCAGCAGCTTAGTTACCGGACAGGGGGTCTACGAGCAGTACTTC. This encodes CASSLVTGQGVYEQYF.

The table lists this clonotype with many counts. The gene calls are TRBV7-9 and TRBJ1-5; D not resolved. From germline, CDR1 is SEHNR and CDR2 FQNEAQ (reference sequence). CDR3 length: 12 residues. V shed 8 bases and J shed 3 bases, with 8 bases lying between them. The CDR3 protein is CASGISNQPQHF. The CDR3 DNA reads TGTGCCAGCGGTATCTCCAATCAGCCCCAGCATTTT.